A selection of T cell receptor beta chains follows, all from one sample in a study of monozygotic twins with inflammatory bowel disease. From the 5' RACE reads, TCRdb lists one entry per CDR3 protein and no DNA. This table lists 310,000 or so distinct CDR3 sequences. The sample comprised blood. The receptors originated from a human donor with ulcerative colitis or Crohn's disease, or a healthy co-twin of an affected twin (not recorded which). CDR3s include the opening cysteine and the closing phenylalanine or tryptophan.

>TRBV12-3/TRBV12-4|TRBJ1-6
CASSVDRGSPLHF
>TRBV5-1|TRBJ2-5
CASIFIFVGETQYF
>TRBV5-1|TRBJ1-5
CASSLDSNGNQPQHF
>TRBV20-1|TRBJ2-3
CSVRGFNTDTQYF
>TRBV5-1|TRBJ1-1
CASSLGHAMNTEAFF
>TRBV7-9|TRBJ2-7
CASSTLGQENDEQYF
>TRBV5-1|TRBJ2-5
CASSPQGAETQYF
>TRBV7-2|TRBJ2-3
CASSLHGSSTDTQYF
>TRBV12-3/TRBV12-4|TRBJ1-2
CASRPTGGSSASYGYTF
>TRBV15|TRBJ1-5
CATSRGAENQPQHF
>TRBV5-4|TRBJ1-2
CAIPFPIPGAPTDGYTF
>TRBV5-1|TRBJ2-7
CASSLFLGEQYF
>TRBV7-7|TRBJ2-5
CASSPDRAETQYF
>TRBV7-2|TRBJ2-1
CASSLTSGGPGEQFF
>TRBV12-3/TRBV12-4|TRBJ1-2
CASSEGQGAFGYTF
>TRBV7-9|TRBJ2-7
CASSSGSEQYF
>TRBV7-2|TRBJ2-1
CASSRTPYNEQFF
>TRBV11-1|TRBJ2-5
CASSSLSLSTSYQETQYF
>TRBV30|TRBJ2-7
CAGAGGPYEQYF
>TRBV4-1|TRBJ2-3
CASSIRLAGGRTDTQYF
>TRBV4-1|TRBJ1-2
CASSQVGQVYGYTF
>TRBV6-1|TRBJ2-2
CASSPGLNTGEPFF
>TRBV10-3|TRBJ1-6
CAISESRQPLDPLHF
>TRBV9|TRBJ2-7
CASSVLAGGTYEQYF
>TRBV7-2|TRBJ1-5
CASTLTGGVNNQPQHF
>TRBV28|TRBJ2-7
CASSPTGVPYEQYF
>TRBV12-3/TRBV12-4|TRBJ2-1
CASSEQGRSYNEQFF
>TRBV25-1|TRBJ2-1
CASSEPQGSYNEQFF
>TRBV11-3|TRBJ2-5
CASSLRQDQETQYF
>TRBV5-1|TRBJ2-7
CASSSDMGLAGGSVKYEQYF
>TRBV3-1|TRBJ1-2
CASSQDMLYGYTF
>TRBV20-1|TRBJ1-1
CSASGWGRGPQNTEAFF
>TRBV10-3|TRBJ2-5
CAISEKETQYF
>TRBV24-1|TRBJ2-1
CATSDQGQGPYNEQFF
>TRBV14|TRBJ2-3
CASSQSAGDTDTQYF
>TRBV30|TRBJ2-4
CAWSDTGTHGAGNIQYF
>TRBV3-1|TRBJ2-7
CASSRNRGPSYEQYF
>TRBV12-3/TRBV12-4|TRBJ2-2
CASSAGTGYHGELFF
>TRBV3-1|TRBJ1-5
CASSQGRTPQHF
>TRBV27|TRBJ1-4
CASSSPGPGREKLFF
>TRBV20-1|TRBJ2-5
CSAPRWGEQETQYF
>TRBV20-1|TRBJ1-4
CSANNRGADEKLFF
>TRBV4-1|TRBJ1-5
CASSQSRYNQPQHF
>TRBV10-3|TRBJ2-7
CAISESGPPRLEQYF
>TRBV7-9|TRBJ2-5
CASSRTSAHQETQYF
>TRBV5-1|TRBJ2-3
CASSLVVGGSTDTQYF
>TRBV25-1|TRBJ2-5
CASSGELAGDQETQYF
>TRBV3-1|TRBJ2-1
CASSQVDEQFF
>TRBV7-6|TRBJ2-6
CASSLEAGANVLTF
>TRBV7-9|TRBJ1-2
CASSSNDLSRALPF
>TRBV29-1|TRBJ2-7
CSVQDRLRQYF
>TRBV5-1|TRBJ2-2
CATMTGLLNTGELFF
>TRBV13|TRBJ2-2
CATVGANTGELFF